This entry is about one T cell receptor beta chain. What it binds is not known. Researchers ran the PCR with 60 Vbeta and 13 Jbeta primers. Profiling relied on immunoSEQ multiplex PCR, and the TCRdb table lists in-frame clones only, not all of them. The sample carries around 140,000 clones, 78% recorded once. CDR1 and CDR2 from the germline V gene are MDHEN and SYDVKM. This CDR3 spans 14 amino acids. The data originate from a study of cytomegalovirus exposure and HLA in healthy donors. Whole-study findings and limits: Only CMV serostatus was available as immune exposure information. The authors considered a cluster of highly shared sequence variants likely to be a sequencing artifact. Most subjects had HLA-A and HLA-B alleles reportedly predicted accurately by TCR beta sequences. Several V segments, TRBV6-2 and TRBV6-3 among them, could not be told apart and were dropped.

V usage is TRBV28 and J usage is TRBJ2-5; D might be TRBD1 (6 bases). The end of the DNA is better explained by TRBJ2-7, so the J call may be wrong. The receptor's source is a female donor in good health and CMV-seronegative. Sequencing was performed on PBMCs. CDR3 sequence reads: CASRTTGYSNEQYF. In nucleotides, the CDR3 is TGTGCCAGCAGAACTACAGGGTATAGTAACGAGCAGTACTTC.